The present T cell receptor beta chain was sequenced within a study of identical twins. This clonotype was seen at least ten times. Its target is not known. Donors uniformly comprised healthy Caucasians. Study-wide points: Not following the same donors, the study drew its conclusions from cross-sectional statistical analysis. In monozygotic twins, models underestimated the sharing of out-of-frame TCR alpha. Reduced insertions were recorded for abundant cord blood beta clonotypes, with no such pattern in memory repertoires.

Each CDR3 protein gets one entry after TCRdb re-called the 5' RACE reads with MiXCR. Counted here are approximately 300,000 distinct CDR3 sequences, over 8.5% occurring once; the ten biggest clones make up around 7.1%. The same data also contributed to another study, on yellow fever vaccine responses in identical twins.

The clonotype originates from a woman aged 18-29 years in good health. Sequenced material: CD8+ T cells sorted from blood.

This chain's CDR3 is CASSPLRLPRFLETQYF. CDR3 DNA sequence: TGTGCCAGCAGCCCCCTTCGACTACCCAGATTCCTAGAGACCCAGTACTTC. V is TRBV7-8 and J is TRBJ2-5, with D perhaps matching TRBD2 (5 bases). The V gene lost 5 bases and the J gene lost 4 bases, with 23 bases spanning the gap. This CDR3 comprises 17 residues. Germline V lookup: CDR1 SGHVS, CDR2 FQNEAQ.